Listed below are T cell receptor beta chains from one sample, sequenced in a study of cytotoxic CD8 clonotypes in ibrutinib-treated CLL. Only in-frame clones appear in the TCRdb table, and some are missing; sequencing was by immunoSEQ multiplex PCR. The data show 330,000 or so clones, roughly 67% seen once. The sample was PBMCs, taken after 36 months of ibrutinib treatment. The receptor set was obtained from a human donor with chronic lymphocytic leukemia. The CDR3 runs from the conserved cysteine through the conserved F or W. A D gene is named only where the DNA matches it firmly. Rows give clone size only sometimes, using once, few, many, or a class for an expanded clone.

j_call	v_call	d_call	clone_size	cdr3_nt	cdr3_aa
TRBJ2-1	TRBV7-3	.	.	TGTGCCAGCAGCTTGGGGGGTATGCGCAATGAGCAGTTCTTC	CASSLGGMRNEQFF
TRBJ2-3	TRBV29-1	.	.	TGCAGCGTTCCTGACAGGGAGGTCCGCACAGATACGCAGTATTTT	CSVPDREVRTDTQYF
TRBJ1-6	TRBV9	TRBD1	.	TGTGCCAGCAGCGTAGATGCTTGGACAGGGCAGAATTCACCCCTCCACTTT	CASSVDAWTGQNSPLHF
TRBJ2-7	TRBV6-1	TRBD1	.	TGTGCCAGCAGGAAGAGAGGGACAGGGGCCGAGCAGTACTTC	CASRKRGTGAEQYF
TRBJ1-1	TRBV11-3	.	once	TGTGCCAGCAGCTTCGGGAGGGGGACTGAAGCTTTCTTT	CASSFGRGTEAFF
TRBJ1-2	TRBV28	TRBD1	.	TGTGCCAGCAGGGAGGACAGGGGGCGGCCGGGGTATGGCTACACCTTC	CASREDRGRPGYGYTF
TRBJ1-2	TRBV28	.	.	TGTGCCAGCAGTTTGCTGGGTAACTATGGCTACACCTTC	CASSLLGNYGYTF
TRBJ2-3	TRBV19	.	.	TGTGCCAGTAGCCGGGACACGAGGGCGGCAGATACGCAGTATTTT	CASSRDTRAADTQYF
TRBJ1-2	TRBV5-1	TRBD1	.	TGCGCCAGCAGCCAGGGACAGGCGGGGAACTATGGCTACACCTTC	CASSQGQAGNYGYTF
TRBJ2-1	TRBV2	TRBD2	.	TGTGCCAGCAGTGAGGAACAACTAGCGGGACGGTACAATGAGCAGTTCTTC	CASSEEQLAGRYNEQFF
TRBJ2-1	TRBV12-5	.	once	TGTGCTAGTGGTTTGGGCAATGAGCAGTTCTTC	CASGLGNEQFF
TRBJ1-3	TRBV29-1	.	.	TGCAGCGTTGCTGGGACCAACTCTGGAAACACCATATATTTT	CSVAGTNSGNTIYF
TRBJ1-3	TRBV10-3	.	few	TGTGCCATCAGCACCAGGGACTCTGGAAACACCATATATTTT	CAISTRDSGNTIYF
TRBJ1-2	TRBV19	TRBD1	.	TGTGCCAGTAGTATAAACCCTGACAGGGTCTATGGCTACACCTTC	CASSINPDRVYGYTF
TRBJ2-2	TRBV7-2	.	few	TGTGCCAGCAGCCTCACCGGGGAGCTGTTTTTT	CASSLTGELFF
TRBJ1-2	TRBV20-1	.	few	TGCAGTGCACCAGGGCCTTTCGGCTACACCTTC	CSAPGPFGYTF
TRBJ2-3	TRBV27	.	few	TGTGCCAGCAGTGGGCCGGCCAGGGGAGTCACAGATACGCAGTATTTT	CASSGPARGVTDTQYF
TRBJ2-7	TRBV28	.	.	TGTGCCAGCAGTCGACGACTATACGAGCAGTACTTC	CASSRRLYEQYF
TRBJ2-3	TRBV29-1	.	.	TGCAGCGCCGACCCCCGCAGTGGGGACCCTAGCACAGATACGCAGTATTTT	CSADPRSGDPSTDTQYF
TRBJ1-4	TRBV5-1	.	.	TGCGCCAGCAGCTTGGTCCAGGCCATTGCAACTAATGAAAAACTGTTTTTT	CASSLVQAIATNEKLFF
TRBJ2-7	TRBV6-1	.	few	TGTGCCAGCAGTGAGGGGCAGCAGTACTTC	CASSEGQQYF
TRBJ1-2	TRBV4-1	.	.	TGCGCCAGCAGCCAAGAAGTCAGCAACTACTATGGCTACACCTTC	CASSQEVSNYYGYTF
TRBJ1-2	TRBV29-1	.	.	TGCAGCGTTGGGCCAGGTTCTTCAGGGCTCTATGGCTACACCTTC	CSVGPGSSGLYGYTF
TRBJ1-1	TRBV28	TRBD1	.	TGTGCCAGCCAGGGGGGTACTGAAGCTTTCTTT	CASQGGTEAFF
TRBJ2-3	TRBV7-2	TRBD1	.	TGTGCCAGCAGCCAGGGGGTGAGCACAGATACGCAGTATTTT	CASSQGVSTDTQYF
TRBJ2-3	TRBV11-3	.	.	TGTGCCAGCAGCTTTGGTCTTGGGGGCGCGGATACGCAGTATTTT	CASSFGLGGADTQYF
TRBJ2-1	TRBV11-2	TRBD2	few	TGTGCCAGCAGCTTATCAAGCGGGAGGGAAGTTGAGCAGTTCTTC	CASSLSSGREVEQFF
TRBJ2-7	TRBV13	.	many	TGTGCCAGCAGTCATTTCTCCTACGAGCAGTACTTC	CASSHFSYEQYF
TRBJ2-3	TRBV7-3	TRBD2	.	TGTGCCAGCAGCTCACTAGCGGGGCCCACAGATACGCAGTATTTT	CASSSLAGPTDTQYF
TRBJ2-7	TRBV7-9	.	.	TGTGCCAGCAGCTTGGCAGGGATGCCCTACGAGCAGTACTTC	CASSLAGMPYEQYF
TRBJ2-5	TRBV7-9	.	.	TGTGCCAGCAGCCCTACCAGCGTTGGAGGGATCCAAGAGACCCAGTACTTC	CASSPTSVGGIQETQYF
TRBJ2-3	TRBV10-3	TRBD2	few	TGTGCCATCAGTGAGGAGCGGGGGGGCCGTCGGACAGATACGCAGTATTTT	CAISEERGGRRTDTQYF
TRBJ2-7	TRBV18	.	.	TGTGCCAGCTCACCAGTCGGGGGCATGAACGAGCAGTACTTC	CASSPVGGMNEQYF
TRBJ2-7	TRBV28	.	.	TGTGCCAGCAGCGCTATTAGCGGTCCCCCCTACGAGCAGTACTTC	CASSAISGPPYEQYF
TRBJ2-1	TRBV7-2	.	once	TGTGCCAGCAGCCTAATACAGGGACTTCCCCCGAACTACAATGAGCAGTTCTTC	CASSLIQGLPPNYNEQFF
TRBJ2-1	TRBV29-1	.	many	TGCAGCGTGAAACCCCCCCCGACCGGGAGATCCTACAATGAGCAGTTCTTC	CSVKPPPTGRSYNEQFF
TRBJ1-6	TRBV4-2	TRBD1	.	TGTGCCAGCAGCCATCCGGACAGGGAGGGTAATTCACCCCTCCACTTT	CASSHPDREGNSPLHF
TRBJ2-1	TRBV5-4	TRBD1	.	TGTGCCAGCAGCTTGCGGACAGGGGTCTACAATGAGCAGTTCTTC	CASSLRTGVYNEQFF